The 23 T cell receptor beta chains presented below share a single source sample, sequenced in a study of CD8+ T cells in alopecia areata. cDNA prepared by RNA extraction and subsequent reverse transcription served as the template for sequencing. Libraries were prepared by immunoSEQ multiplex PCR; TCRdb keeps only in-frame clonotypes and omits some of them. Here the sample spans about 270,000 clones, around 64% being singletons. Specified treatment: oral pan-JAK inhibitor, 5-10 mg twice daily. The specimen comprised CD4+ T cells sorted from blood, sampled around week 54, from a patient treated with tofacitinib. Receptor source: a human donor with alopecia areata.

The chain uses TRBV29-1 and TRBJ2-7; 9 nucleotides align to TRBD1. The germline gives CDR1 SQVTM, CDR2 ANQGSEA. The length of the CDR3 is 11 residues. DNA of the CDR3: TGCAGTGCGACAGGGGGTTACGAGCAGTACTTC. This codes for CSATGGYEQYF.

The chain couples TRBV15 to TRBJ1-2; no reliable D call. Trimming took 4 bases from V and 1 from J, leaving 13 bases between them. The CDR3 runs to 15 residues. Germline V CDR1 and CDR2: LNHNV, YYDKDF (reference sequence). The CDR3 region has the DNA TGTGCCACCAGCACCTACGAACAATTTAACTATGGCTACACCTTC. Its protein product is CATSTYEQFNYGYTF.

The chain employs TRBV4-2 and TRBJ1-2, with unresolved D. Germline assignment: CDR1 LGHNA and CDR2 YNFKEQ. Trimming took 1 base from V and 7 from J, leaving 10 bases between them. There are 13 residues in the CDR3. The CDR3 DNA reads TGTGCCAGCAGCCAAGGGGTAAGGGCTGGCTACACCTTC. Its protein is CASSQGVRAGYTF.

The chain uses TRBV29-1 and TRBJ2-3; no clear D. V was cut by 6 bases and J by 7 bases, with 20 bases left in between. The germline gives CDR1 SQVTM, CDR2 ANQGSEA. There are 14 residues in the CDR3. CDR3 nucleotides: TGCAGCGTGAATATAGACATACTCCAATATACGCAGTATTTT. Protein product: CSVNIDILQYTQYF.

This clone was recorded only once. The gene calls are TRBV30 and TRBJ1-1; tentatively, D is TRBD1 (5 bases). Germline lookup yields CDR1 GTSNPN and CDR2 SVGIG (reference sequence). The CDR3 is 14 residues long. V lost 1 base and J 2 bases, leaving 11 bases between the germline ends. This CDR3 is CAWSEGARNTEAFF. The CDR3 DNA is TGTGCCTGGAGTGAAGGGGCACGCAACACTGAAGCTTTCTTT.

V and J are TRBV18 and TRBJ2-7, with 7 bases matching TRBD1. CDR1 is KGHSH and CDR2 is LQKENI in the germline V gene. The CDR3 extends over 16 amino acids. The ends lost 6 bases at V and 1 base at J; junction bases unmatched: 12. The CDR3 here is CASSPKPLQGSYEQYF. The CDR3 nucleotides are TGTGCCAGCTCCCCCAAACCTCTACAGGGGTCCTACGAGCAGTACTTC.

V and J are TRBV7-6 and TRBJ1-6; 8 bases align to TRBD1. The CDR3 sequence is 18 residues long. V shed 3 bases and J 7 bases; nucleotides not matched to a gene: 14. In germline, CDR1 is SGHVS, CDR2 FNYEAQ. CDR3 protein: CASSLHSIGQGSNSPLHF. DNA of the CDR3: TGTGCCAGCAGCTTGCACAGCATCGGACAGGGTTCGAATTCACCCCTCCACTTT.

V usage is TRBV30 and J usage is TRBJ1-6; 12 bases match TRBD1. This CDR3 spans 15 amino acids. Germline V gene lookup returns CDR1 GTSNPN and CDR2 SVGIG (reference sequence). J lost 9 bases, V lost 4 bases, and 7 bases had no gene match. CDR3 residues: CAWKRDRGRSSPLHF. The CDR3 DNA sequence: TGTGCCTGGAAGCGGGACAGGGGGCGAAGTTCACCCCTCCACTTT.

This clone was seen only once. CDR3 amino acids: CAWSVAGHSYNEQFF. DNA of the CDR3: TGTGCCTGGAGTGTGGCGGGACACTCCTACAATGAGCAGTTCTTC. This chain links TRBV30 with TRBJ2-1; D may correspond to TRBD1 or TRBD2 (6 bases each). The CDR3 sequence is 15 residues long. Trimming cost V 0 bases and J 0 bases, with 9 bases left between them. From germline, CDR1 is GTSNPN and CDR2 SVGIG (reference sequence).

This sequence joins TRBV11-2 and TRBJ2-4; D is possibly TRBD2 (5 bases). This CDR3 region has 13 residues. The V gene's germline CDR1 is SGHAT and CDR2 FQNNGV. Trimming cost V 8 bases and J 0 bases, with 8 bases left between them. In DNA form, the CDR3 reads TGTGCCAGCCGAGCGGTAGCCAAAAACATTCAGTACTTC. Translating it yields CASRAVAKNIQYF.

The chain joins TRBV2 to TRBJ1-5; possible D gene TRBD1, 5 bases. Trimming removed 8 bases from V and 6 bases from J, with 11 bases in between. The V gene's germline CDR1 is SNHLY and CDR2 FYNNEI. The CDR3 totals 12 residues. CDR3 loop: CASRGESQPQHF. The CDR3, as DNA: TGTGCCAGCCGGGGGGAGAGTCAGCCCCAGCATTTT.

The rearrangement uses TRBV29-1 and TRBJ1-4; D remains ambiguous. This CDR3 is 13 amino acids long. The germline V gene has CDR1 SQVTM and CDR2 ANQGSEA. V was pared by 2 bases and J by 4 bases, with 8 bases between. The CDR3 DNA reads TGCAGCGTTGAATACGGGAGTAATGAAAAACTGTTTTTT. It is translated as CSVEYGSNEKLFF.

This chain uses TRBV15 with TRBJ2-7, with TRBD2 as a possible D gene (6 bases). There are 14 residues in the CDR3. V lost 1 base and J 6 bases, leaving 13 bases between the germline ends. Germline CDR1 is LNHNV and CDR2 is YYDKDF (reference sequence). DNA of the CDR3: TGTGCCACCAGCAGAGGAGGGACTTCGAGCGAGCAGTACTTC. It yields the protein CATSRGGTSSEQYF.

The rearrangement uses TRBV25-1 and TRBJ2-7, with D possibly TRBD1 on 5 matching bases. The V gene lost 2 bases and the J gene lost 3 bases, with 14 bases spanning the gap. The CDR3 runs to 15 residues. CDR1 is MGHDK, CDR2 SYGVNS, per germline. The CDR3 sequence is CASSEGALLGYEQYF. CDR3 in DNA: TGTGCCAGCAGTGAAGGGGCACTGCTCGGCTACGAGCAGTACTTC.

The chain carries TRBV11-2 and TRBJ1-2; D uncertain. The V gene lost 1 base and the J gene lost 7 bases, with 4 bases spanning the gap. The CDR3 totals 11 residues. Germline loops: CDR1 SGHAT, CDR2 FQNNGV. The CDR3 protein is CASSLGGGYTF. CDR3 nucleotide sequence: TGTGCCAGCAGCTTAGGGGGTGGCTACACCTTC.

The gene calls are TRBV6-5 and TRBJ1-5; D is perhaps TRBD1 (5 bases). This CDR3 has 14 amino acids. The germline gives CDR1 MNHEY, CDR2 SVGAGI. V lost 2 bases, J lost 9 bases, and 14 bases lay in between. The CDR3 region is CASSYTGTPGPQHF. The CDR3 bases are TGTGCCAGCAGTTACACCGGGACCCCAGGGCCCCAGCATTTT.

This clone has only one observation. The V call is TRBV11-2, the J call TRBJ2-5, with TRBD1 matching over 9 bases. The J call is in doubt because the DNA end fits TRBJ2-7 better. Per the germline V gene, CDR1 is SGHAT and CDR2 is FQNNGV. The CDR3 has 14 amino acids. The CDR3 spells CASSVRDRAYEQYF. CDR3 bases: TGTGCCAGCAGCGTCCGGGACAGGGCCTACGAGCAGTACTTC.

The count of this clone is one. This chain joins TRBV5-6 and TRBJ2-1; D is undetermined. The CDR3 has 12 amino acids. Germline V gives CDR1 SGHDT, CDR2 YYEEEE. Trimming removed 3 bases at V and 5 bases at J, with 6 bases between. CDR3 in DNA: TGTGCCAGCAGCTCGACTCACAATGAGCAGTTCTTC. Residues: CASSSTHNEQFF.

This clone was counted only a few times. This sample includes further DNA sequences coding for the same CDR3. This chain links TRBV29-1 with TRBJ1-1; 7 bases agree with TRBD1. Germline V gene lookup returns CDR1 SQVTM and CDR2 ANQGSEA. The CDR3 is 14 residues long. Trimming took 1 base from V and 5 from J; bases not matched to a gene: 7. This chain's CDR3 is CSVEGGRGSTEAFF. In DNA, the CDR3 is TGCAGCGTTGAAGGTGGCAGGGGGTCAACTGAAGCTTTCTTT.

This clone was found a few times. The gene calls are TRBV5-1 and TRBJ2-5, with D possibly called TRBD1 or TRBD2 (7 bases each). Germline values: CDR1 SGHRS, CDR2 YFSETQ. The length of the CDR3 is 16 residues. Trimming removed 2 bases from V and 2 bases from J, with 16 bases in between. This CDR3 reads CASSLKAGQLQETQYF. The CDR3 DNA is TGCGCCAGCAGCTTAAAAGCGGGACAGTTACAAGAGACCCAGTACTTC.

This clone was seen a few times. The chain uses TRBV18 and TRBJ1-1, with a tentative D call TRBD1 (6 bases). The V gene lost 4 bases and the J gene lost 1 base, with 16 bases spanning the gap. The germline gives CDR1 KGHSH, CDR2 LQKENI. The CDR3 totals 16 residues. The CDR3 DNA reads as TGTGCCAGCTCACACCTTGACAGGCCACCGAACACTGAAGCTTTCTTT. Residues: CASSHLDRPPNTEAFF.

A remark on this clone: Other DNA sequences from this sample encode an identical CDR3 as well. This chain links TRBV7-9 with TRBJ2-5; D not certain. Trimming removed 3 bases at V and 1 base at J, with 6 bases between. This CDR3 contains 13 residues. The V gene's germline CDR1 is SEHNR and CDR2 FQNEAQ (reference sequence). This CDR3 reads CASSFGTQETQYF. The CDR3 coding sequence is TGTGCCAGCAGCTTTGGCACCCAAGAGACCCAGTACTTC.

This clone showed up just once. For the CDR3, the DNA is TGTGCCTGGAGTGACACCCATAATTCACCCCTCCACTTT. Translation: CAWSDTHNSPLHF. The V and J genes are TRBV30 and TRBJ1-6; no firm D call. The CDR3 loop spans 13 amino acids. V gave up 1 base and J gave up 5 bases, with 6 bases separating them. Germline V CDR1 and CDR2: GTSNPN, SVGIG (reference sequence).